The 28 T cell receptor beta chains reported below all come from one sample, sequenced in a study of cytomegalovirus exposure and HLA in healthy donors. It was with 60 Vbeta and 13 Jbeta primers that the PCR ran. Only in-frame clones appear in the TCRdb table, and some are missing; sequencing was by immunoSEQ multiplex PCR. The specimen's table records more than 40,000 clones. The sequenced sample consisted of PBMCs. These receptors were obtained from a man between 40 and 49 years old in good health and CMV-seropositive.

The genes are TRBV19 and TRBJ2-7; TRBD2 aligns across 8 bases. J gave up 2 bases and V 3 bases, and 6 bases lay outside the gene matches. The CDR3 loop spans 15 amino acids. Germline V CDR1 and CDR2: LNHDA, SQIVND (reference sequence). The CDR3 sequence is CASSMGSGVAYEQYF. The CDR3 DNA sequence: TGTGCCAGTAGTATGGGTAGCGGGGTAGCCTACGAGCAGTACTTC.

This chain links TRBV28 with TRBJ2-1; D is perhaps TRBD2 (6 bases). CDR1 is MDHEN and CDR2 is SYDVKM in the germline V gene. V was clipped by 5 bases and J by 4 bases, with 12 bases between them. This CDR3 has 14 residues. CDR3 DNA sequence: TGTGCCAGCAGTCCCAGGGACTTTTACAATGAGCAGTTCTTC. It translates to CASSPRDFYNEQFF.

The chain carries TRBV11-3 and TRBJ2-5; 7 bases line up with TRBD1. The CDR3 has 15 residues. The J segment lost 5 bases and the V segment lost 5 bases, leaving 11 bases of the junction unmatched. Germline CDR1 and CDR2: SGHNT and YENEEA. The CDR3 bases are TGTGCCAGCAGCCGAGACAGGGCGACGGGGGAGACCCAGTACTTC. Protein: CASSRDRATGETQYF.

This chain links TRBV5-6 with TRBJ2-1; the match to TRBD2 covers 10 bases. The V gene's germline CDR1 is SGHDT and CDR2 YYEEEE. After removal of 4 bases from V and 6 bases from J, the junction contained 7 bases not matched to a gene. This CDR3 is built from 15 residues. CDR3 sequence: CASSPLAGAINEQFF. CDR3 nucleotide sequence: TGTGCCAGCAGCCCCCTAGCGGGAGCTATCAATGAGCAGTTCTTC.

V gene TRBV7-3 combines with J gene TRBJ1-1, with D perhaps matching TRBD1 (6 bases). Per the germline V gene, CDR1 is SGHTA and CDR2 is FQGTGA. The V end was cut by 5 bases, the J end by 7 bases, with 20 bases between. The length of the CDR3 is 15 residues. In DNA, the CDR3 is TGTGCCAGCAGCCTGAACCTAGGGGGGGCTAATGAAGCTTTCTTT. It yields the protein CASSLNLGGANEAFF.

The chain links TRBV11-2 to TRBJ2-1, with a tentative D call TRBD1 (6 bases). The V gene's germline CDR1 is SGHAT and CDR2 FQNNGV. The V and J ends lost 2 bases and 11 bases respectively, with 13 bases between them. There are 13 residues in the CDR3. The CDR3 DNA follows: TGTGCCAGCAGCTTAAGTTCACAGGGACAGCAGTTCTTC. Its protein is CASSLSSQGQQFF.

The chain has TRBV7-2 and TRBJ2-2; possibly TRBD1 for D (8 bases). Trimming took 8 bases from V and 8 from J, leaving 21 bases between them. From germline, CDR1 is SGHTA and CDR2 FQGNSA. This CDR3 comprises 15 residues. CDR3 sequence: CASRTSQGGTGELFF. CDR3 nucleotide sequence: TGTGCCAGCCGCACATCACAGGGGGGGACGGGGGAGCTGTTTTTT.

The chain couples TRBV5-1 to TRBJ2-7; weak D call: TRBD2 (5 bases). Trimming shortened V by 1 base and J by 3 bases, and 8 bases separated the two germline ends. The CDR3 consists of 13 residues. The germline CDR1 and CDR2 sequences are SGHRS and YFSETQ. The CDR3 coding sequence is TGCGCCAGCAGCTTGTACGGGAACTACGAGCAGTACTTC. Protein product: CASSLYGNYEQYF.

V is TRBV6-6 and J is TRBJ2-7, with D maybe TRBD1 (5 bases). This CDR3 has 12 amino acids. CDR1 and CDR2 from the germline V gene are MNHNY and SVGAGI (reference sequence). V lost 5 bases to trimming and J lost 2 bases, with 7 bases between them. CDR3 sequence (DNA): TGTGCCAGCAGTGAGACAGCCTACGAGCAGTACTTC. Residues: CASSETAYEQYF.

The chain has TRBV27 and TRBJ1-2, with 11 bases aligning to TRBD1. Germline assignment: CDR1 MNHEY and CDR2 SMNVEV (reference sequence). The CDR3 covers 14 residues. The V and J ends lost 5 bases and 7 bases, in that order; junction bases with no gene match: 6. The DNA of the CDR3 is TGTGCCAGCAGTGACGGACAGGGGGCAGGTGGCTACACCTTC. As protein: CASSDGQGAGGYTF.

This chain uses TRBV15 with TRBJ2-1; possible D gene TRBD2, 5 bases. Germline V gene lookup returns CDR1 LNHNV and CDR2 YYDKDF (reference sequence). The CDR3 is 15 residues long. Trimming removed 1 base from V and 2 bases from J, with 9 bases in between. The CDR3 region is CATSRGADTYNEQFF. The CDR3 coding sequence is TGTGCCACCAGCAGAGGAGCGGATACCTACAATGAGCAGTTCTTC.

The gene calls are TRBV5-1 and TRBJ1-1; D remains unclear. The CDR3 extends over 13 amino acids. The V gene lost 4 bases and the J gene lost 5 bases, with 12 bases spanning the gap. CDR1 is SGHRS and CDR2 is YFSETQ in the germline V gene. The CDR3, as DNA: TGCGCCAGCAGCATAAATACGGGTACTGAAGCTTTCTTT. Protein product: CASSINTGTEAFF.

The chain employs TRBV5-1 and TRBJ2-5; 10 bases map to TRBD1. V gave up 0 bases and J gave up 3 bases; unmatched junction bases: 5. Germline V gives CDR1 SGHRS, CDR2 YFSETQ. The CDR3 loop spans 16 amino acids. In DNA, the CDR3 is TGCGCCAGCAGCTTGGGTCCTGGGACAGGGGAAGAGACCCAGTACTTC. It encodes CASSLGPGTGEETQYF.

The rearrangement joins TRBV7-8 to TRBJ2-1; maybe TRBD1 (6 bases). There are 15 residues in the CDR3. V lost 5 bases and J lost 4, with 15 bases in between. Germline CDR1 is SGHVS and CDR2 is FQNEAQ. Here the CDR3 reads CASSPPGQPYNEQFF. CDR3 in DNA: TGTGCCAGCAGCCCCCCCGGACAGCCATACAATGAGCAGTTCTTC.

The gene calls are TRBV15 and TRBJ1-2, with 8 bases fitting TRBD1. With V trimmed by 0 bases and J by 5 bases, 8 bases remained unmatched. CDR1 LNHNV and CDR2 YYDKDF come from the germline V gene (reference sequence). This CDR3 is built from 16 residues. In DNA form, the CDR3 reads TGTGCCACCAGCAGAGATACGGCAGGGGGCCAATATGGCTACACCTTC. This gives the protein CATSRDTAGGQYGYTF.

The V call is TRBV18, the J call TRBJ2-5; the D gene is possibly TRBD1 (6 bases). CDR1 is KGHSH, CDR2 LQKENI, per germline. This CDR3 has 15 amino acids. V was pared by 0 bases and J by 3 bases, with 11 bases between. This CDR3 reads CASSPPGRGEETQYF. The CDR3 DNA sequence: TGTGCCAGCTCACCACCGGGCAGGGGTGAAGAGACCCAGTACTTC. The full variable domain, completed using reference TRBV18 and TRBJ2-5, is NAGVMQNPRHLVRRRGQEARLRCSPMKGHSHVYWYRQLPEEGLKFMVYLQKENIIDESGMPKERFSAEFPKEGPSILRIQQVVRGDSAAYFCASSPPGRGEETQYFGPGTRLLVL.

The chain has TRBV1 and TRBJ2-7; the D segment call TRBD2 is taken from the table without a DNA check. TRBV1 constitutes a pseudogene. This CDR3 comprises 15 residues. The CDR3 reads CTSSQDKRGDYEQYF. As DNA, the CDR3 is TGCACCAGCAGCCAAGATAAGCGGGGGGACTACGAGCAGTACTTC.

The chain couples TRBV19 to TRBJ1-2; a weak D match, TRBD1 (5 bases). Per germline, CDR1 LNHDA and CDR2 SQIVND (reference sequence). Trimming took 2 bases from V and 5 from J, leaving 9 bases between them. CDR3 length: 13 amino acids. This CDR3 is CASSIRRGYGYTF. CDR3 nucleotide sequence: TGTGCCAGTAGTATAAGGAGGGGATATGGCTACACCTTC. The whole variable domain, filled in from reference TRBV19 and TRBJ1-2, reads DGGITQSPKYLFRKEGQNVTLSCEQNLNHDAMYWYRQDPGQGLRLIYYSQIVNDFQKGDIAEGYSVSREKKESFPLTVTSAQKNPTAFYLCASSIRRGYGYTFGSGTRLTVV.

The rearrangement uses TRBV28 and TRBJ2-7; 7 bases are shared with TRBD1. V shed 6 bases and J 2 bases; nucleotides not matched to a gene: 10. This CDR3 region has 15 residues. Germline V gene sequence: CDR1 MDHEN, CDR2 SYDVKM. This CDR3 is CASSLQGVPTYEQYF. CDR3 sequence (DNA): TGTGCCAGCAGCCTCCAGGGGGTACCTACCTACGAGCAGTACTTC.

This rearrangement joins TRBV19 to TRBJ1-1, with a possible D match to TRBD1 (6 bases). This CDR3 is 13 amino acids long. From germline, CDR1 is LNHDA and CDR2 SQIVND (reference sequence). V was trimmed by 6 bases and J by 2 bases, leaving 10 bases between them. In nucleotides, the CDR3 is TGTGCCAGTAGGACCAGGGGAAACACTGAAGCTTTCTTT. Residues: CASRTRGNTEAFF.

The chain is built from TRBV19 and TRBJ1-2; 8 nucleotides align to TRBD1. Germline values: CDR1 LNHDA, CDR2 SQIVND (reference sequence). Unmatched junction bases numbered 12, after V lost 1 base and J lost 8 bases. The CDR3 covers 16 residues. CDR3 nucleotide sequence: TGTGCCAGTAGTATAGGCGGGGACAGGACTCAGGCGGGCTACACCTTC. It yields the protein CASSIGGDRTQAGYTF.

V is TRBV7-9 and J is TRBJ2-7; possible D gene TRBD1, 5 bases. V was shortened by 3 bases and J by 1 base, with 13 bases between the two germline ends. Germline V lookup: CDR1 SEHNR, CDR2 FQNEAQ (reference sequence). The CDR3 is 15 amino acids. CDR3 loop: CASSFGSNRSYEQYF. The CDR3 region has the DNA TGTGCCAGCAGCTTTGGATCAAACAGGTCCTACGAGCAGTACTTC.

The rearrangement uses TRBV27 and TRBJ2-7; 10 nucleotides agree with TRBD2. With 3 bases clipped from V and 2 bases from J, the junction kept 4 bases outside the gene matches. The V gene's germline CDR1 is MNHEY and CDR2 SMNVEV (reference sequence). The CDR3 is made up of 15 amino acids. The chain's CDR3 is CASSFLAGDPYEQYF. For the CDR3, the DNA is TGTGCCAGCAGTTTCCTAGCGGGAGATCCCTACGAGCAGTACTTC.

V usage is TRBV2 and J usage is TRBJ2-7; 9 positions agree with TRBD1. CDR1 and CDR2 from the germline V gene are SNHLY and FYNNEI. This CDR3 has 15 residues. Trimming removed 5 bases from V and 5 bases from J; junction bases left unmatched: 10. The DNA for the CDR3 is TGTGCCAGCAGTCCACAGGGGGCGCAGGGCAACGAGCAGTACTTC. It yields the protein CASSPQGAQGNEQYF. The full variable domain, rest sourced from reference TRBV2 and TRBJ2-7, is EPEVTQTPSHQVTQMGQEVILRCVPISNHLYFYWYRQILGQKVEFLVSFYNNEISEKSEIFDDQFSVERPDGSNFTLKIRSTKLEDSAMYFCASSPQGAQGNEQYFGPGTRLTVT.

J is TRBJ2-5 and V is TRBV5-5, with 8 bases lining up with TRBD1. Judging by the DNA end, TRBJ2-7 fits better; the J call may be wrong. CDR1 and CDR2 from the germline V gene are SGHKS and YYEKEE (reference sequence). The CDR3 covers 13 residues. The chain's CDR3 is CASSGQGLNEQYF. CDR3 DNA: TGTGCCAGCAGCGGACAGGGTCTCAACGAGCAGTACTTC.

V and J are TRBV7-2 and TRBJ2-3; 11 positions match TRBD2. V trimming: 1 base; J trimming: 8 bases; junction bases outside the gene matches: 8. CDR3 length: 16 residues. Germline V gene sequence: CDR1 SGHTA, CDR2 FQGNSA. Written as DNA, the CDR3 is TGTGCCAGCAGCTTAGAAGGTAGCGGGGGGGCGCGTACGCAGTATTTT. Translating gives CASSLEGSGGARTQYF.

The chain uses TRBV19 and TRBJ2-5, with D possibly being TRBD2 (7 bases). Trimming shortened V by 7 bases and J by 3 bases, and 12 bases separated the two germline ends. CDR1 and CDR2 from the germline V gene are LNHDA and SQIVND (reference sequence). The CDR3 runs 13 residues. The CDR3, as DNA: TGTGCCAGTACTCAAGGGGGGGAAGAGACCCAGTACTTC. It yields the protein CASTQGGEETQYF.

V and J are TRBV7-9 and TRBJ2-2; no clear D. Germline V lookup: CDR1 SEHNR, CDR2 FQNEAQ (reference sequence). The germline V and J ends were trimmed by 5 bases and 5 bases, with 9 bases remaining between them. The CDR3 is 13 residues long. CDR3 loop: CASSPSRTGELFF. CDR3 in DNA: TGTGCCAGCAGCCCTAGTCGAACCGGGGAGCTGTTTTTT.